A selection of T cell receptor beta chains follows, all from one sample in a study of patients and donors after allogeneic stem cell transplantation. TCRdb re-called the RT-PCR reads with MiXCR, one entry per CDR3 protein. Of some 90,000 distinct CDR3 sequences listed, around 46% are singletons. Source material: blood, either unsorted or a sorted T cell fraction (not recorded which). The receptors originated from a human donor who was either an allogeneic HSCT recipient or a stem cell or donor lymphocyte infusion donor (not recorded which). It is not recorded whose cells these are; they may come from a transplant donor. Both conserved end residues are part of each CDR3. D genes are given only for firm matches. Only some rows state a clone size, as once, few, many or a class for expanded clones.

clone size,V gene,J gene,D gene,CDR3 protein,CDR3 DNA
few,TRBV29-1,TRBJ1-1,.,CSVEAVDTNTEAFF,TGCAGCGTTGAAGCAGTGGACACGAACACTGAAGCTTTCTTT
.,TRBV7-9,TRBJ1-5,TRBD1,CASSLGQSNQPQHF,TGTGCCAGCAGCTTGGGACAGAGCAATCAGCCCCAGCATTTT
once,TRBV12-3/TRBV12-4,TRBJ2-1,TRBD2,CASSFSSGGYNEQFF,TGTGCCAGCAGTTTTTCTAGCGGGGGCTACAATGAGCAGTTCTTC
.,TRBV29-1,TRBJ2-7,.,CSVAGTGYEQYF,TGCAGCGTTGCCGGGACGGGCTACGAGCAGTACTTC
once,TRBV5-1,TRBJ1-1,.,CASSRGPGRNTEAFF,TGCGCCAGCAGCCGAGGGCCAGGGCGGAACACTGAAGCTTTCTTT
few,TRBV29-1,TRBJ1-1,.,CSVEWDTEAFF,TGCAGCGTTGAATGGGACACTGAAGCTTTCTTT
.,TRBV7-3,TRBJ1-1,.,CASSPGPGVNTEAFF,TGTGCCAGCAGCCCCGGCCCGGGTGTGAACACTGAAGCTTTCTTT
.,TRBV29-1,TRBJ1-1,.,CSVEWGARGTEAFF,TGCAGCGTTGAATGGGGGGCCCGGGGCACTGAAGCTTTCTTT
.,TRBV28,TRBJ1-5,.,CASSFAGRRSNQPQRF,TGTGCCAGCAGCTTCGCAGGGCGCCGGAGTAATCAGCCCCAGCGTTTT
.,TRBV11-2,TRBJ1-1,.,CASSLAGGMNTEAFF,TGTGCCAGCAGCCTAGCTGGGGGGATGAACACTGAAGCTTTCTTT
once,TRBV5-1,TRBJ1-1,TRBD1,CASSLGRTGGHTEAFF,TGCGCCAGCAGCTTGGGTAGGACAGGGGGTCACACTGAAGCTTTCTTT
once,TRBV5-6,TRBJ1-5,.,CASSLWLGNQPQHF,TGTGCCAGCAGCTTGTGGCTTGGCAATCAGCCCCAGCATTTT
.,TRBV28,TRBJ1-2,.,CASSPGFMGYGYTF,TGTGCCAGCAGTCCGGGCTTTATGGGCTATGGCTACACCTTC
.,TRBV20-1,TRBJ1-5,.,CSARDLYDSSYSNQPQHF,TGCAGTGCTAGAGATCTATATGACAGCAGCTATAGCAATCAGCCCCAGCATTTT
.,TRBV12-3/TRBV12-4,TRBJ1-2,.,CASSHSYIPMSGYTF,TGTGCCAGCAGTCACTCCTACATCCCTATGAGCGGCTACACCTTC
few,TRBV28,TRBJ1-4,TRBD1,CASSQGAGKLFF,TGTGCCAGCAGTCAGGGGGCAGGAAAACTGTTTTTT
few,TRBV29-1,TRBJ1-2,.,CSSTTAERGLGYTF,TGCAGCTCCACAACGGCCGAACGAGGTCTTGGCTACACCTTC
few,TRBV28,TRBJ1-2,TRBD1,CASSLPRGRFYGYTF,TGTGCCAGCAGTTTACCCAGGGGGCGCTTCTATGGCTACACCTTC
.,TRBV9,TRBJ1-4,.,CASSVGVATNEKLFF,TGTGCCAGCAGCGTAGGGGTGGCAACTAATGAAAAACTGTTTTTT
.,TRBV9,TRBJ2-1,TRBD1,CASRSQGANEQFF,TGTGCCAGCAGATCGCAGGGGGCAAATGAGCAGTTCTTC
few,TRBV5-5,TRBJ1-6,.,CASSFQGTDSPLHF,TGTGCCAGCAGCTTCCAGGGGACGGATTCACCCCTCCACTTT
once,TRBV5-1,TRBJ1-2,.,CASSLAVGRPRNGYTF,TGCGCCAGCAGCTTGGCCGTGGGCAGGCCAAGAAATGGCTACACCTTC
few,TRBV10-3,TRBJ1-3,.,CAISTGRSGNTIYF,TGTGCCATCAGTACAGGGCGCTCTGGAAACACCATATATTTT
.,TRBV12-3/TRBV12-4,TRBJ1-5,TRBD1,CASTGDRRQPQHF,TGTGCCAGCACCGGGGACAGACGTCAGCCCCAGCATTTT
.,TRBV7-9,TRBJ1-1,.,CASIQGRQKNTEAFF,TGTGCCAGCATCCAAGGCCGGCAGAAGAACACTGAAGCTTTCTTT
.,TRBV10-3,TRBJ1-5,TRBD1,CAISESSRGYSNQPQHF,TGTGCCATCAGTGAGTCGTCCAGGGGGTATAGCAATCAGCCCCAGCATTTT
few,TRBV10-3,TRBJ1-1,.,CAISESGQRAREAFF,TGTGCCATCAGTGAGTCAGGGCAGAGGGCTAGGGAAGCTTTCTTT
.,TRBV12-5,TRBJ1-1,.,CVMLSVNTEAFF,TGTGTGATGCTAAGCGTGAACACTGAAGCTTTCTTT
few,TRBV12-3/TRBV12-4,TRBJ1-1,.,CASSSHTEAFF,TGTGCCAGCAGTTCGCACACTGAAGCTTTCTTT
.,TRBV3-1,TRBJ1-1,.,CASSQERGGTLNTEAFF,TGTGCCAGCAGCCAAGAGAGAGGGGGGACCTTGAACACTGAAGCTTTCTTT
medium-sized,TRBV20-1,TRBJ1-2,.,CSARSVTSNYGYTF,TGCAGTGCTAGATCCGTTACTTCTAACTATGGCTACACCTTC
.,TRBV12-3/TRBV12-4,TRBJ2-5,TRBD2,CASSLASGLAGEGETQYF,TGTGCCAGCAGTTTAGCTTCGGGACTAGCGGGAGAAGGGGAGACCCAGTACTTC
.,TRBV6-5,TRBJ1-3,.,CASSYLSGNTIYF,TGTGCCAGCAGTTACTTGTCTGGAAACACCATATATTTT
.,TRBV4-1,TRBJ1-6,.,CASSQVGGLNSPLHF,TGCGCCAGCAGCCAAGTAGGGGGTCTTAATTCACCCCTCCACTTT
.,TRBV3-1,TRBJ1-2,.,CASSHHTTRIYGYTF,TGTGCCAGCAGCCACCATACGACACGGATCTATGGCTACACCTTC
few,TRBV4-3,TRBJ1-5,.,CASSQDRGLNQPQHF,TGCGCCAGCAGCCAGGACCGGGGCCTCAATCAGCCCCAGCATTTT
.,TRBV6-5,TRBJ2-7,TRBD1,CASSYFPGQDLYEQYF,TGTGCCAGCAGTTACTTCCCCGGACAGGATCTTTACGAGCAGTACTTC
.,TRBV29-1,TRBJ2-2,.,CSATGPSFGELFF,TGCAGCGCCACCGGGCCCAGCTTCGGGGAGCTGTTTTTT